What follows is one T cell receptor (beta chain) and its context. Method: immunoSEQ multiplex PCR; TCRdb's copy keeps in-frame clones and lacks some. This sample has 15,000 to 20,000 clones, with 84% found just once. These data originate in a study of OX40 agonist ivuxolimab in advanced cancers. In the study overall: Patients were infused with ivuxolimab every 2 weeks at 0.01 to 10 mg/kg. Three patients showed partial responses: one hepatocellular carcinoma and two cutaneous melanoma cases. Patients were roughly 81% male with ages roughly 20 to 80, mean 60. Checkpoint inhibitors had been given previously to approximately 40% of patients.

Germline V gene data show CDR1 as MNHEY and CDR2 as SVGAGI. The germline V and J ends were trimmed by 7 bases and 3 bases, with 13 bases remaining between them. This CDR3 is 13 amino acids long. This sample comprised CD4+ or CD8+ T cells sorted from blood, obtained in a trial of the OX40 agonist ivuxolimab. The V gene is TRBV6-5, the J gene TRBJ2-7; a weak D match, TRBD1 (5 bases). This sequence was found in an adult with an advanced solid tumor such as melanoma, head and neck, liver or kidney cancer. The CDR3 DNA is TGTGCCAGCAATCCAGGGTTAGGCTACGAGCAGTACTTC. It specifies CASNPGLGYEQYF.